The present TCR beta chain was sequenced within a study of Ad26.COV2.S vaccination and SARS-CoV-2 variants. Study in general: The authors gave Ad26.COV2.S intramuscularly, either once or twice 56 days apart.

Treatment noted: 19 received Ad26.COV2.S at low or high dose, single or two shots; several received placebo; per-sample allocation not given. Samples were taken on day 63 after the first vaccine or placebo injection. Within Boston, the person who donated was an adult of 18-55 years. The data were produced by immunoSEQ multiplex PCR, yet TCRdb's version contains in-frame clones alone and is incomplete. The sample has approximately 500,000 clones; roughly nine tenths are singletons. V lost 2 bases and J lost 5, with 6 bases in between. CDR1 is MDHEN, CDR2 SYDVKM, per germline. This CDR3 spans 13 amino acids.

This clonotype was sampled from a person between 18 and 59 years old who received the Ad26.COV2.S COVID-19 vaccine or a placebo. The chain has TRBV28 and TRBJ1-4; TRBD1 might be the D (5 bases). The sequences come from peripheral blood, collected in a trial of Ad26.COV2.S vaccine versus placebo. CDR3 protein: CASSLGGNEKLFF. CDR3 bases: TGTGCCAGCAGTTTAGGGGGGAATGAAAAACTGTTTTTT.